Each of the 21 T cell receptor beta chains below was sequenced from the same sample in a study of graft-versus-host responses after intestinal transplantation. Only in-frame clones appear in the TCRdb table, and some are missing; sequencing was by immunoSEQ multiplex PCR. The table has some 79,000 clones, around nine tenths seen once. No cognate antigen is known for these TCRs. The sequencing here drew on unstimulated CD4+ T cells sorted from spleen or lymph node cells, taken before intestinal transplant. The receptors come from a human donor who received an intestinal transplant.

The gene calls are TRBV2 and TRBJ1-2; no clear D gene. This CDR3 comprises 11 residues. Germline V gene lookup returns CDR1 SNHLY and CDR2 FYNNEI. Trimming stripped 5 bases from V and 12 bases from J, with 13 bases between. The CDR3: CASSKQQRHTF. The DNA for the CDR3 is TGTGCCAGCAGTAAACAGCAGAGACACACCTTC.

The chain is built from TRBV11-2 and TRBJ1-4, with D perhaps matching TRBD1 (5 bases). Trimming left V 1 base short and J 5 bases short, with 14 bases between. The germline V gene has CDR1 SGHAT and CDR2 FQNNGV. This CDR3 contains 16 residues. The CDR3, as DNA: TGTGCCAGCAGCTTAGCGGGCGCAGGGTCCAATGAAAAACTGTTTTTT. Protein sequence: CASSLAGAGSNEKLFF.

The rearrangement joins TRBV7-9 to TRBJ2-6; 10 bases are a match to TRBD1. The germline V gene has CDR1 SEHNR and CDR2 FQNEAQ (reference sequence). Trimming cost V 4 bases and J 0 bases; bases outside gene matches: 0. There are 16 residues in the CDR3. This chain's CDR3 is CASSWTGGSGANVLTF. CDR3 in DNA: TGTGCCAGCAGCTGGACAGGGGGCTCTGGGGCCAACGTCCTGACTTTC.

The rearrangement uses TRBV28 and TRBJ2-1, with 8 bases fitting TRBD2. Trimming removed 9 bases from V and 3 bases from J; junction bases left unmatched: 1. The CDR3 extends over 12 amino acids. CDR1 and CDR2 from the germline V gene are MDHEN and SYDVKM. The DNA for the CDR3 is TGTGCCAGTAGCGGGGTCTACAATGAGCAGTTCTTC. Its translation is CASSGVYNEQFF.

CDR3 amino acids: CASSLGRQGSGDGYTF. The CDR3 DNA reads as TGCGCCAGCAGCTTAGGGAGACAGGGCAGTGGTGATGGCTACACCTTC. This rearrangement joins TRBV5-1 to TRBJ1-2; 7 nucleotides agree with TRBD1. CDR1 and CDR2 from the germline V gene are SGHRS and YFSETQ. The CDR3 consists of 16 residues. The J segment lost 6 bases and the V segment lost 2 bases, leaving 13 bases of the junction unmatched.

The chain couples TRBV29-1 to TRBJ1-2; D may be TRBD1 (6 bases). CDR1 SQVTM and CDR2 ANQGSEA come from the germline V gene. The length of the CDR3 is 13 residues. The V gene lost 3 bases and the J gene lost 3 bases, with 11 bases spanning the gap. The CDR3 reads CSVDTRGDYGYTF. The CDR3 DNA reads TGCAGCGTTGATACCAGGGGCGACTATGGCTACACCTTC. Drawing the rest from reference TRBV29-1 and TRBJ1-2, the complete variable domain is SAVISQKPSRDICQRGTSLTIQCQVDSQVTMMFWYRQQPGQSLTLIATANQGSEATYESGFVIDKFPISRPNLTFSTLTVSNMSPEDSSIYLCSVDTRGDYGYTFGSGTRLTVV.

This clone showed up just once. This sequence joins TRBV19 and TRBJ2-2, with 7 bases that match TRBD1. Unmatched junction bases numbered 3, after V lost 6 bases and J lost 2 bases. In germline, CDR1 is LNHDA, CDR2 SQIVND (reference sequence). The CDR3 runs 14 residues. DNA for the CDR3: TGTGCCAGTAGAGGGACAGCTAACACCGGGGAGCTGTTTTTT. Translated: CASRGTANTGELFF.

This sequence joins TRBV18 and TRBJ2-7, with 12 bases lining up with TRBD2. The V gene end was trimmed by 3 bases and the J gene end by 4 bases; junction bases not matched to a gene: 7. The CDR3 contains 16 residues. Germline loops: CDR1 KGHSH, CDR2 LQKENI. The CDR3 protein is CASSPSSGGALYEQYF. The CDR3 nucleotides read TGTGCCAGCTCACCGTCTAGCGGGGGGGCATTATACGAGCAGTACTTC. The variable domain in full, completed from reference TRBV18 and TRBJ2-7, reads NAGVMQNPRHLVRRRGQEARLRCSPMKGHSHVYWYRQLPEEGLKFMVYLQKENIIDESGMPKERFSAEFPKEGPSILRIQQVVRGDSAAYFCASSPSSGGALYEQYFGPGTRLTVT.

CDR3 region: CASSTGGSYNSPLHF. CDR3 nucleotide sequence: TGTGCCAGCAGCACAGGGGGCTCCTATAATTCACCCCTCCACTTT. The chain combines TRBV7-9 with TRBJ1-6; 8 bases agree with TRBD1. Germline CDR1 reads SEHNR; CDR2 reads FQNEAQ (reference sequence). V lost 5 bases, J lost 0 bases, and 0 bases stayed unmatched. This CDR3 contains 15 residues.

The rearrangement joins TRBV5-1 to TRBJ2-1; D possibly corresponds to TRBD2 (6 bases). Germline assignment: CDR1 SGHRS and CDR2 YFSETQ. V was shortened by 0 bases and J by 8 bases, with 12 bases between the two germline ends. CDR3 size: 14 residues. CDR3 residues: CASSLGGREDEQFF. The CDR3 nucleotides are TGCGCCAGCAGCTTGGGGGGCAGGGAGGATGAGCAGTTCTTC.

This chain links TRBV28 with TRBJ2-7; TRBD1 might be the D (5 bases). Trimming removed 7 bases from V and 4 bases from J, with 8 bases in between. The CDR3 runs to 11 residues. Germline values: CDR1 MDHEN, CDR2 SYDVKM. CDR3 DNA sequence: TGTGCCAGCAATGACAGATACGAGCAGTACTTC. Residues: CASNDRYEQYF.

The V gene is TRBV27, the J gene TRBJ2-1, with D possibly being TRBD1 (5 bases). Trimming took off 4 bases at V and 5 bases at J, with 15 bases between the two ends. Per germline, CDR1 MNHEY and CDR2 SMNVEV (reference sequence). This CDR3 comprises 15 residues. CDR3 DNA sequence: TGTGCCAGCAGTTCCTCGGACACACGGAACAATGAGCAGTTCTTC. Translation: CASSSSDTRNNEQFF.

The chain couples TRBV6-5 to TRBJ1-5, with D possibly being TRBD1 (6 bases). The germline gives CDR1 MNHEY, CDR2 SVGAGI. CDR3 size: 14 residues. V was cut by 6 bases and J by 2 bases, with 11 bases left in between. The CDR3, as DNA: TGTGCCAGCAGACGGACAGCCGGCAATCAGCCCCAGCATTTT. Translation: CASRRTAGNQPQHF.

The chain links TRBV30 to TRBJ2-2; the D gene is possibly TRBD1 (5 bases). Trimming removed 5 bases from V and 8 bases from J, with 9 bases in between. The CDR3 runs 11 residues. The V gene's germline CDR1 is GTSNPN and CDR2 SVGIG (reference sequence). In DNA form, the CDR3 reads TGTGCCTGGGGAGCAGGGGGGGAGCTGTTTTTT. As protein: CAWGAGGELFF.

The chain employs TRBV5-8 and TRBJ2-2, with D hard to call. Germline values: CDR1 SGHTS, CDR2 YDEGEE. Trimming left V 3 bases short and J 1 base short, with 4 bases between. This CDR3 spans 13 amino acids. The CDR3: CASSYRNTGELFF. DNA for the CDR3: TGTGCCAGCAGCTACAGGAACACCGGGGAGCTGTTTTTT.

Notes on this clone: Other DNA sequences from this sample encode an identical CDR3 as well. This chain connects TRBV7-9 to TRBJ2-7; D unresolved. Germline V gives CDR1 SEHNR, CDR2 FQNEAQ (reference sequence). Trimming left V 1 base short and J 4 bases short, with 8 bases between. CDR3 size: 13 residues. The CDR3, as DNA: TGTGCCAGCAGCTTAGGTGGCGGTTACGAGCAGTACTTC. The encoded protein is CASSLGGGYEQYF.

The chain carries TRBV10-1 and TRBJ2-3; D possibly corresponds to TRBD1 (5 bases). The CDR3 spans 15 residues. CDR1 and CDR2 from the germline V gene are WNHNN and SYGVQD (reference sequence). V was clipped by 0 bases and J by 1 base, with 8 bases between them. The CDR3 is CASSESGRGTDTQYF. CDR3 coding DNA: TGCGCCAGCAGTGAGTCCGGCAGGGGCACAGATACGCAGTATTTT.

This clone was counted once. The CDR3, as DNA: TGCAGCGTTGTCCCATGGACTAGCGGGATCTACGAGCAGTACTTC. Translating it yields CSVVPWTSGIYEQYF. The chain links TRBV29-1 to TRBJ2-7; 12 nucleotides match TRBD2. CDR3 length equals 15 residues. V lost 4 bases to trimming and J lost 3 bases; unmatched junction nucleotides: 7. Germline V gives CDR1 SQVTM, CDR2 ANQGSEA.

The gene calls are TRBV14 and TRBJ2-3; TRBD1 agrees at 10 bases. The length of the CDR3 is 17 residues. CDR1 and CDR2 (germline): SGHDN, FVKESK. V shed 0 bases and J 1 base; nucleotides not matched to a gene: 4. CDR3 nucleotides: TGTGCCAGCAGCCAAGAGAGGGACAGGGGTGGCACAGATACGCAGTATTTT. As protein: CASSQERDRGGTDTQYF.

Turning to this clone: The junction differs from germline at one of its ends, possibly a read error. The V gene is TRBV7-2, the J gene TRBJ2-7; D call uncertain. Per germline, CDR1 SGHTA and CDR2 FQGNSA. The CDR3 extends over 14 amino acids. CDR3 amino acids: CASSLGRGTYEQYF. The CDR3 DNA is TGTGCCAGCAGTTTAGGGCGCGGAACCTACGAGCAGTACTTC.

The CDR3 here is CASSINQPQHF. CDR3 DNA sequence: TGTGCCAGCAGTATAAATCAGCCCCAGCATTTT. The chain employs TRBV28 and TRBJ1-5; D uncertain. CDR1 and CDR2 (germline): MDHEN, SYDVKM. There are 11 residues in the CDR3. V was shortened by 5 bases and J by 4 bases, with 3 bases between the two germline ends.